This is a list of T cell receptor beta chains from one sample in a study of T cell changes during pregnancy in multiple sclerosis. The method was immunoSEQ multiplex PCR; TCRdb's version includes in-frame clones alone and lacks a portion of them. The data show under 75,000 clones, about 91% seen once. The sample here was peripheral blood, taken in the first trimester of pregnancy. Source of these receptors: a female donor with multiple sclerosis, enrolled in a pregnancy study. The CDR3 runs from the conserved cysteine through the conserved F or W. The order of the fields is J gene, V gene, D gene, clone size, CDR3 DNA, CDR3 protein. D genes are given only for firm matches. Rows may omit the clone size; those that give it use once, few, many or a size class.

TRBJ1-4 TRBV30 TRBD1 . TGTGCCTCTCAATCCGACAGGGGAAAACTGTTTTTT CASQSDRGKLFF
TRBJ1-1 TRBV5-1 TRBD1 . TGCGCCAGCAGCTTGGATACAGGGGCTGAAACTGAAGCTTTCTTT CASSLDTGAETEAFF
TRBJ2-2 TRBV5-4 TRBD1 . TGTGCCAGCAGCTGGACAGGGGACACCGGGGAGCTGTTTTTT CASSWTGDTGELFF
TRBJ1-4 TRBV21-1 . . TGTGCCAGCAGCCAAGGCCGGGTCCAAAATGAAAAACTGTTTTTT CASSQGRVQNEKLFF
TRBJ1-2 TRBV14 . . TGTGCCAGCAGCCAGGGCCTTTTTGGCTACACCTTC CASSQGLFGYTF
TRBJ1-3 TRBV9 . . TGTGCCAGCAGCGCGGACAGCCTCTCTGGAAACACCATATATTTT CASSADSLSGNTIYF
TRBJ2-7 TRBV18 TRBD1 . TGTGCCAGCTCATACGAGGCGGGACAGGGTTACTTC CASSYEAGQGYF
TRBJ1-5 TRBV19 TRBD1 . TGTGCCAGTAGTAGAGTACAGGGGCTGGGTCAGCCCCAGCATTTT CASSRVQGLGQPQHF
TRBJ1-1 TRBV6-4 . . TGTGCCAGCAGCCCAGGGACAACGAACACTGAAGCTTTCTTT CASSPGTTNTEAFF
TRBJ1-1 TRBV6-5 . . TGTGCCAGCAGTATGATTAAGGGGGAAGCTTTCTTT CASSMIKGEAFF
TRBJ2-7 TRBV5-1 TRBD1 . TGCGCCAGCAGTCCGGGACAGGGTGGGTACGAGCAGTACTTC CASSPGQGGYEQYF
TRBJ2-1 TRBV30 TRBD2 . TGTGCCTGGAGTACAAGACTAGCGGCAGGGTTCTTC CAWSTRLAAGFF
TRBJ1-2 TRBV7-2 TRBD1 . TGTGCCAGCAGCTTAGGGACAGGGGGCGTAGCTGGCTACACCTTC CASSLGTGGVAGYTF
TRBJ2-2 TRBV19 . . TGTGCCAGTAGACAGGGTCTTGGCACCGGGGAGCTGTTTTTT CASRQGLGTGELFF
TRBJ1-1 TRBV19 . few TGTGCCAGTACCCCAGGGGAGGGGAACACTGAAGCTTTCTTT CASTPGEGNTEAFF
TRBJ1-2 TRBV2 TRBD1 . TGTGCCAGCACCCTCGGACAGGGGGTGAATGGTTACACCTTC CASTLGQGVNGYTF
TRBJ2-2 TRBV9 TRBD2 . TGTGCCAGCAGCGTAGGAGGCGGGGGTGGAACCGGGGAGCTGTTTTTT CASSVGGGGGTGELFF
TRBJ2-1 TRBV4-1 . . TGCGCCAGCAGCCAAGATGGAGATGAGCAGTTCTTC CASSQDGDEQFF
TRBJ1-2 TRBV30 . . TGTGCCTGGACGGGGGGAGGGGGCTACACCTTC CAWTGGGGYTF
TRBJ2-7 TRBV5-4 . . TGTGCCAGCAGTCTTGAGGTCGCGAGAGAGCAGTACTTC CASSLEVAREQYF
TRBJ1-6 TRBV2 TRBD1 few TGTGCCAGCGAAGTCCCGGGACAGGGGAATTCACCCCTCCACTTT CASEVPGQGNSPLHF
TRBJ1-1 TRBV6-1 . . TGTGCCACCGGTGTCGAGCTGAACACTGAAGCTTTCTTT CATGVELNTEAFF
TRBJ2-1 TRBV6-1 . . TGTGCCAGCAGGCGGGACAGCCCTTTGGGTGAGCAGTTCTTC CASRRDSPLGEQFF
TRBJ1-5 TRBV27 . . TGTGCCAGCAGTTTAGGGGCAGCTAGCAATCAGCCCCAGCATTTT CASSLGAASNQPQHF
TRBJ2-7 TRBV7-8 TRBD2 . TGTGCCAGCAGCTTAGGTCTAGCGGGAGGACCTTCCTACGAGCAGTACTTC CASSLGLAGGPSYEQYF
TRBJ2-7 TRBV10-3 TRBD1 . TGTGCCATCAGTGGGGACAGTAGAAACGAGCAGTACTTC CAISGDSRNEQYF
TRBJ2-3 TRBV4-2 TRBD1 . TGTGCCAGCAGCCAAGATGGACAGGGGGCGAATACGCAGTATTTT CASSQDGQGANTQYF
TRBJ2-2 TRBV7-6 . . TGTGCCAGCAGCTTAGGCCCTAGGCCCGGGGAGCTGTTTTTT CASSLGPRPGELFF
TRBJ2-5 TRBV30 . . TGTGCCTGGAGAGTTGGGGGGAGCCAAGAGACCCAGTACTTC CAWRVGGSQETQYF
TRBJ2-1 TRBV9 TRBD2 . TGTGCCAGCAGCGCCCTAGCGGGAGGGCGAGTCGATGAGCAGTTCTTC CASSALAGGRVDEQFF
TRBJ1-2 TRBV27 . once TGTGCCAGCAGTTTAAATGGGCGTAACTATGGCTACACCTTC CASSLNGRNYGYTF
TRBJ2-7 TRBV15 TRBD1 . TGTGCCACCAGCATAACTACAGGGGCGGTCTACGAGCAGTACTTC CATSITTGAVYEQYF
TRBJ2-2 TRBV5-1 TRBD1 . TGCGCCAGCAGCTTAGACAGGGGGAGCGGGGAGCTGTTTTTT CASSLDRGSGELFF
TRBJ2-7 TRBV6-5 . once TGTGCCAGCAGCCGGACTAACGGGTATTACGAGCAGTACTTC CASSRTNGYYEQYF
TRBJ2-6 TRBV5-1 TRBD1 . TGCGCCAGCAGCTTGGGGACAGGGTCTGGGGCCAACGTCCTGACTTTC CASSLGTGSGANVLTF
TRBJ2-5 TRBV28 TRBD2 . TGTGCCAGCAGCTGGACCGGGAGGGTCCAAGAGACCCAGTACTTC CASSWTGRVQETQYF
TRBJ2-2 TRBV9 . . TGTGCCAGCAGCGTTCGTAGCGTCGGCACCGGGGAGCTGTTTTTT CASSVRSVGTGELFF
TRBJ1-4 TRBV18 TRBD1 . TGTGCCAGCTCACCGAACAGACAGGGGCCAGTAAAACTGTTTTTT CASSPNRQGPVKLFF
TRBJ2-2 TRBV6-5 . . TGTGCCAGCAGTTATCAAGACGGGACCGGGGAGCTGTTTTTT CASSYQDGTGELFF
TRBJ2-7 TRBV7-9 TRBD1 . TGTGCCAGCACCCTACTGACAGGGGAAGAGCAGTACTTC CASTLLTGEEQYF
TRBJ2-7 TRBV4-1 TRBD1 . TGCGCCAGCAGCCTCGGGACAGCCTCCTACGAGCAGTACTTC CASSLGTASYEQYF